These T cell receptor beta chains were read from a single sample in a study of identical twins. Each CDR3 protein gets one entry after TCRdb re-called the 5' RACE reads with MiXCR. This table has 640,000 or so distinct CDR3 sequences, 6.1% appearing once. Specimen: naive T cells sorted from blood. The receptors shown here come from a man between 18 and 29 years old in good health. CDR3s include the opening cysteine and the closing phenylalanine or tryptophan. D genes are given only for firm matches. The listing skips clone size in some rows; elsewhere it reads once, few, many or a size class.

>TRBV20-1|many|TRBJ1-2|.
TGCAGTGCGAGAGAGCCGGGTTTTTACTATGGCTACACCTTC
CSAREPGFYYGYTF
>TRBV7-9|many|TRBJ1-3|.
TGTGCCAGCAGCAATGCGGGGACTGGAAACACCATATATTTT
CASSNAGTGNTIYF
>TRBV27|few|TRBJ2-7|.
TGTGCCAGCAGTTCACTCAACAGGGTCTCAGGGGACGAGCAGTACTTC
CASSSLNRVSGDEQYF
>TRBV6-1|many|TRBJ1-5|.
TGTGCCAGCACGGGGTATAGCAATCAGCCCCAGCATTTT
CASTGYSNQPQHF
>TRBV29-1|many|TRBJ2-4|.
TGCAGCGTTGAGAGCAAAAACATTCAGTACTTC
CSVESKNIQYF
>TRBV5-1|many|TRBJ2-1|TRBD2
TGCGCCAGCAGCTTGTTCGGTTCGGGACTAGCGCTGGACGATGAGCAGTTCTTC
CASSLFGSGLALDDEQFF
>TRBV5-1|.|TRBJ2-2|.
TGCGCCAGCAGCCTAGGGTTAATGGGGAACACCGGGGAGCTGTTTTTT
CASSLGLMGNTGELFF
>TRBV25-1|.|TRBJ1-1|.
TGTGCCAGCAGTGTTCCGGGGAGCACTGAAGCTTTCTTT
CASSVPGSTEAFF
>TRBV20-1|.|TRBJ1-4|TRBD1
TGCAGTGCTAGAAAGGGACAGTTTAATGAAAAACTGTTTTTT
CSARKGQFNEKLFF
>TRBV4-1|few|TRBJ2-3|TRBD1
TGCGCCCAGAAGGGTCCAGGGGGCGCCGATACGCAGTATTTT
CAQKGPGGADTQYF
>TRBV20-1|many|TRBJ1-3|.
TGCAGTGCTAGAGATCGAAACTCTGGAAACACCATATATTTT
CSARDRNSGNTIYF
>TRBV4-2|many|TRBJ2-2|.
TGTGCCAGCAGCCAAGATCGGGGGCTAGCTCCCGGGGAGCTGTTTTTT
CASSQDRGLAPGELFF
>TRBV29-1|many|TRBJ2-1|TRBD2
TGCAGCGTCGGGACGCTAGCGGGACATTACAATGAGCAGTTCTTC
CSVGTLAGHYNEQFF
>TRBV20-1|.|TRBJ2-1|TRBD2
TGCAGTGCAAATAGCGGGACCTACAATGAGCAGTTCTTC
CSANSGTYNEQFF
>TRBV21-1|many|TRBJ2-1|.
TGTGCCAGCCCCAGGGGGGGAAACAATGAGCAGTTCTTC
CASPRGGNNEQFF
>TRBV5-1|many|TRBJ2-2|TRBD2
TGCGCCAGCAGCTTGGTTAGGCTAGCGGACACCGGGGAGCTGTTTTTT
CASSLVRLADTGELFF
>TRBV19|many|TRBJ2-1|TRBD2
TGTGCCAGTACGGAGGGAGGGCCGGGCAATGAGCAGTTCTTC
CASTEGGPGNEQFF
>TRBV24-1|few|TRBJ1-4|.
TGTGCCACCAGTTGGGACACGCTTAATGAAAAACTGTTTTTT
CATSWDTLNEKLFF
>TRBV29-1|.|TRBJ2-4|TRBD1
TGTGGTGCTAGGGGGCGCGGCAAAAACATTCAGTACTTC
CGARGRGKNIQYF
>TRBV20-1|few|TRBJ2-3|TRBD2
TGCAGTGCTAGGGGACTTAGCGGGGGCACAGATACGCAGTATTTT
CSARGLSGGTDTQYF
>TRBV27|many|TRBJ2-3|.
TGTGCCAGCAGTTCCGGCCCAGGAACGCAGTATTTT
CASSSGPGTQYF
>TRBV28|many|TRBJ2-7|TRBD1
TGTGCCAGCAGTCCCACCGGGACAGGGGATCGCGACGAGCAGTACTTC
CASSPTGTGDRDEQYF
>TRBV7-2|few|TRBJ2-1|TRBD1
TGTGCCAGCAGCCGGGTACAGGGGGGTTTCTCCTACAATGAGCAGTTCTTC
CASSRVQGGFSYNEQFF
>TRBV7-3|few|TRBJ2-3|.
TGTGCCAGCTCGACAGGTGGTGCAGATACGCAGTATTTT
CASSTGGADTQYF
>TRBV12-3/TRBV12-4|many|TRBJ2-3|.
TGTGCCAGCAGTTTAGGGAAGCCAGATACGCAGTATTTT
CASSLGKPDTQYF
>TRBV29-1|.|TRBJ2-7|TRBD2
TGCAGCGGCGGGAGGTCGAACGAGCAGTACTTC
CSGGRSNEQYF
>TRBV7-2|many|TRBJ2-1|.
TGTGCCAGCAGCTTAGGCGGGATGATTATGTCCTACAATGAGCAGTTCTTC
CASSLGGMIMSYNEQFF
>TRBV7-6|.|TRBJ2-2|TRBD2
TGTGCCAGCAGCCTAGCCTCTGGACTAGCGGGAGGGCGTACCGGGGAGCTGTTTTTT
CASSLASGLAGGRTGELFF
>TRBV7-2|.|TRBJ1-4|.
TGTGCCAGCAGCTTATATAAAGGGAATGAAAAACTGTTTTTT
CASSLYKGNEKLFF
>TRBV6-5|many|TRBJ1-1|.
TGTGCCAGCAGTTACGCCCTAACGGGATCGAGCACTGAAGCTTTCTTT
CASSYALTGSSTEAFF
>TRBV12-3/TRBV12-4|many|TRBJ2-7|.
TGTGCCAGCAGTTTTGCAGCCTCCTACGAGCAGTACTTC
CASSFAASYEQYF
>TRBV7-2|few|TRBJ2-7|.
TGTGCCAGCAGCACCCGCAGGGGTAATTCGGGGTACGAGCAGTACTTC
CASSTRRGNSGYEQYF
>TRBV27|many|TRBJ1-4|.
TGTGCCAGCAGAAGTAAGGGTGGTGAAAAACTGTTTTTT
CASRSKGGEKLFF
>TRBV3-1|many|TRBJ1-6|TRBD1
TGTGCCAGCAGGGGATCGGGGCAGGGGGATTCACCCCTCCACTTT
CASRGSGQGDSPLHF
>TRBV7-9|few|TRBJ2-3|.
TGTGCCAGCAGCTTACTTCATCTGGGGACGCAGTATTTT
CASSLLHLGTQYF
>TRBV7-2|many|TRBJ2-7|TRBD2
TGTGCCAGCAGCTTGACTAGCGGGGACACCTACGAGCAGTACTTC
CASSLTSGDTYEQYF
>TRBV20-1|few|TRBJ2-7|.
TGCAGTGCTGTAGACCTAGCTAGGGAGCAGTACTTC
CSAVDLAREQYF
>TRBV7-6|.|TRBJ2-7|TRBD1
TGTGCCAGCAGCCGTACCGGGACAGGGTCCTACGAGCAGTACTTC
CASSRTGTGSYEQYF
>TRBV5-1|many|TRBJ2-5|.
TGCGCCAGCAGCTTGGCCTCCGGGACAAGGAACGTTCAAGAGACCCAGTACTTC
CASSLASGTRNVQETQYF
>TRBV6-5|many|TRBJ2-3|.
TGTGCCAGCAGTCACACCGGTCCTACAGGGCCAGATACGCAGTATTTT
CASSHTGPTGPDTQYF
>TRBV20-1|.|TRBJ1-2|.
TGCAGTGCTAGAGATTCGGGGACTTATAACTATGGCTACACCTTC
CSARDSGTYNYGYTF
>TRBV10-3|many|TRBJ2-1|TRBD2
TGTGCCAGCAGACCCGGACTAGCGGGAGACTATGAGCAGTTCTTC
CASRPGLAGDYEQFF
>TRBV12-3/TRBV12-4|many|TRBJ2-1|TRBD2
TGTGCCAGCAGTCTCACTAGCGGGAGGGTGGATGAGCAGTTCTTC
CASSLTSGRVDEQFF
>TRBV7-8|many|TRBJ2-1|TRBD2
TGTGCCAGCAGCCAGAAGGTAGCGGGAACCCACCTGGGTGAGCAGTTCTTC
CASSQKVAGTHLGEQFF
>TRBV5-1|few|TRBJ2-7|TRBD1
TGCGCCAGCAGCTTGGGAGGGACAGTTACCTACGAGCAGTACTTC
CASSLGGTVTYEQYF
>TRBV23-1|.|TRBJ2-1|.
TGCGCCAGCAGTCAATGGGATCCGGGGAGGATAAACTACAATGAGCAGTTCTTC
CASSQWDPGRINYNEQFF